These 16 T cell receptor beta chains share one sample of origin, sequenced in a study of technical replicates of blood from a handful of donors. Sequencing was performed with immunoSEQ multiplex PCR; in TCRdb, only in-frame clones are kept and a portion is missing. The sample holds about 82,000 clones, 96% seen once. Material: T cells isolated from PBMCs. All receptors derive from a human donor in good health.

The V call is TRBV30, the J call TRBJ2-5; 11 bases are shared with TRBD2. In germline, CDR1 is GTSNPN, CDR2 SVGIG (reference sequence). Germline trimming cut 4 bases from V and 2 bases from J; bases unmatched to any gene: 6. The CDR3 consists of 15 residues. For the CDR3, the DNA is TGTGCCTGGATGATAGCGGGAGGGCCACAAGAGACCCAGTACTTC. It is translated as CAWMIAGGPQETQYF.

The J gene is TRBJ2-7, the V gene TRBV2; D not resolved. Germline CDR1 reads SNHLY; CDR2 reads FYNNEI. Trimming stripped 2 bases from V and 5 bases from J, with 4 bases between. This CDR3 is built from 11 residues. This CDR3 is CASSETNEQYF. The CDR3, as DNA: TGTGCCAGCAGTGAAACTAACGAGCAGTACTTC.

The chain employs TRBV5-1 and TRBJ1-1; D may be TRBD1 (5 bases). The V gene lost 8 bases and the J gene lost 1 base, with 9 bases spanning the gap. There are 12 residues in the CDR3. Per germline, CDR1 SGHRS and CDR2 YFSETQ. CDR3 residues: CASADRNTEAFF. In nucleotides, the CDR3 is TGCGCCAGTGCAGACAGGAACACTGAAGCTTTCTTT.

This clone was recorded a few times. The V call is TRBV10-3, the J call TRBJ1-1; 10 nucleotides align to TRBD1. Trimming took 6 bases from V and 6 from J; bases not matched to a gene: 4. CDR3 length: 13 amino acids. CDR1 is ENHRY and CDR2 is SYGVKD in the germline V gene. CDR3 protein: CAIRDRGRAEAFF. CDR3 in DNA: TGTGCCATCAGAGACAGGGGGCGTGCTGAAGCTTTCTTT.

This clone was detected once. This sequence joins TRBV11-2 and TRBJ2-1; D unresolved. Germline V gene lookup returns CDR1 SGHAT and CDR2 FQNNGV. This CDR3 has 13 residues. V was pared by 1 base and J by 9 bases, with 10 bases between. CDR3 bases: TGTGCCAGCAGCTTAGGACTGGATACTGAGCAGTTCTTC. This codes for CASSLGLDTEQFF.

This chain uses TRBV11-2 with TRBJ2-7; D perhaps matches TRBD1 (6 bases). The V end was cut by 5 bases, the J end by 0 bases, with 11 bases between. Germline loops: CDR1 SGHAT, CDR2 FQNNGV. This CDR3 comprises 14 residues. CDR3 protein: CASSQGQHSYEQYF. The CDR3 bases are TGTGCCAGCAGCCAAGGACAGCACTCCTACGAGCAGTACTTC.

This rearrangement joins TRBV10-3 to TRBJ2-3, with a possible D match to TRBD1 (5 bases). The CDR3 spans 17 residues. The V end lost 0 bases, the J end lost 8 bases, and 21 bases lay between the germline ends. Germline V gene data show CDR1 as ENHRY and CDR2 as SYGVKD. The CDR3 protein is CAISESTLGPVPGTQYF. The DNA of the CDR3 is TGTGCCATCAGTGAGTCGACTCTGGGGCCCGTCCCCGGTACGCAGTATTTT.

V gene TRBV10-2 combines with J gene TRBJ2-1; 10 bases are shared with TRBD2. This CDR3 has 13 amino acids. CDR1 and CDR2 from the germline V gene are WSHSY and SAAADI. V dropped 8 bases and J dropped 6; count of bases not matched to a gene: 4. The CDR3 reads CASGGTSVNEQFF. The CDR3 DNA sequence: TGCGCCAGCGGCGGGACTAGCGTCAATGAGCAGTTCTTC.

V gene TRBV29-1 combines with J gene TRBJ2-1, with a tentative D call TRBD1 (5 bases). V lost 2 bases and J 0 bases, leaving 11 bases between the germline ends. Looked up from germline, CDR1 is SQVTM and CDR2 is ANQGSEA. The CDR3 extends over 15 amino acids. In nucleotides, the CDR3 is TGCAGCGTTGAAACAGGTTTAAGCTCCTACAATGAGCAGTTCTTC. It encodes CSVETGLSSYNEQFF.

The CDR3 DNA sequence: TGTGCCAGCAGCTTAGCGCCAGGCAATCAGCCCCAGCATTTT. This translates into CASSLAPGNQPQHF. The V gene is TRBV7-6, the J gene TRBJ1-5; D unclear. The CDR3 has 14 residues. Germline lookup yields CDR1 SGHVS and CDR2 FNYEAQ. The V and J ends lost 0 bases and 2 bases respectively, with 5 bases between them.

The chain uses TRBV14 and TRBJ2-3; 9 nucleotides match TRBD2. J lost 2 bases, V lost 2 bases, and 8 bases had no gene match. CDR3 length equals 17 residues. Germline assignment: CDR1 SGHDN and CDR2 FVKESK. CDR3 in DNA: TGTGCCAGCAGCCAACCTACCGGGACTAGCCTCACAGATACGCAGTATTTT. Translation: CASSQPTGTSLTDTQYF. The full variable domain, rest sourced from reference TRBV14 and TRBJ2-3, is EAGVTQFPSHSVIEKGQTVTLRCDPISGHDNLYWYRRVMGKEIKFLLHFVKESKQDESGMPNNRFLAERTGGTYSTLKVQPAELEDSGVYFCASSQPTGTSLTDTQYFGPGTRLTVL.

This clone was counted a single time. This chain links TRBV28 with TRBJ1-1, with no clear D. Per the germline V gene, CDR1 is MDHEN and CDR2 is SYDVKM. The CDR3 contains 13 residues. The V gene lost 3 bases and the J gene lost 6 bases, with 11 bases spanning the gap. For the CDR3, the DNA is TGTGCCAGCAGTTTTCCCCAGGCGCCTGAAGCTTTCTTT. Protein product: CASSFPQAPEAFF.

This chain joins TRBV2 and TRBJ2-2; D is possibly TRBD1 (8 bases). Germline V gene data show CDR1 as SNHLY and CDR2 as FYNNEI. With 6 bases removed from V and 7 bases from J, the gap between germline ends came to 18 bases. The CDR3 loop spans 15 amino acids. The CDR3 is CASRISGGQGGELFF. In nucleotides, the CDR3 is TGTGCCAGCAGAATCTCGGGAGGACAGGGCGGGGAGCTGTTTTTT. Looking up the rest from reference TRBV2 and TRBJ2-2 gives the full variable domain: EPEVTQTPSHQVTQMGQEVILRCVPISNHLYFYWYRQILGQKVEFLVSFYNNEISEKSEIFDDQFSVERPDGSNFTLKIRSTKLEDSAMYFCASRISGGQGGELFFGEGSRLTVL.

This clone occurred once. J is TRBJ1-2 and V is TRBV9; the D gene is possibly TRBD1 (5 bases). Per germline, CDR1 SGDLS and CDR2 YYNGEE. This CDR3 has 16 residues. Trimming stripped 0 bases from V and 2 bases from J, with 14 bases between. CDR3 in amino acids: CASSVVRNRGNYGYTF. The CDR3 region has the DNA TGTGCCAGCAGCGTAGTTAGGAATAGGGGAAACTATGGCTACACCTTC.

V usage is TRBV7-3 and J usage is TRBJ2-1; 12 bases match TRBD2. Germline CDR1 and CDR2: SGHTA and FQGTGA. V lost 2 bases and J lost 6; bases outside the gene matches: 5. This CDR3 comprises 16 residues. The CDR3 DNA reads as TGTGCCAGCAGCTTACCACGACTAGCGGGAGTCAATGAGCAGTTCTTC. This sequence encodes CASSLPRLAGVNEQFF.

The gene calls are TRBV6-5 and TRBJ1-2, with 8 bases identical to TRBD1. Germline V lookup: CDR1 MNHEY, CDR2 SVGAGI. The CDR3 consists of 15 residues. Trimming removed 6 bases from V and 4 bases from J; junction bases left unmatched: 10. DNA for the CDR3: TGTGCCAGCAGAAATCTCGGACAGGGCGCCTATGGCTACACCTTC. The encoded protein is CASRNLGQGAYGYTF.